The 22 T cell receptor beta chains below all came from one sample that was sequenced in a study of cytomegalovirus exposure and HLA in healthy donors. Assay used: immunoSEQ multiplex PCR; TCRdb lists only in-frame clones, some missing. The sample records more than 80,000 clones, around 89% being singletons. The source material was PBMCs. These receptors were collected from a woman aged 18-29 years in good health and CMV-seropositive.

This sequence joins TRBV7-9 and TRBJ2-5; 10 bases match TRBD1. Germline V gene sequence: CDR1 SEHNR, CDR2 FQNEAQ (reference sequence). This CDR3 region has 17 residues. After removal of 5 bases from V and 5 bases from J, the junction contained 14 bases not matched to a gene. CDR3 protein: CASSRTSSTGGGETQYF. The CDR3, as DNA: TGTGCCAGCAGCCGCACATCATCGACAGGGGGCGGGGAGACCCAGTACTTC.

The CDR3 sequence is CARSYHSLTGSSYNEQFF. The CDR3, as DNA: TGTGCCAGAAGCTACCACTCCTTGACAGGGAGCTCCTACAATGAGCAGTTCTTC. The chain combines TRBV5-3 with TRBJ2-1; 7 nucleotides align to TRBD1. TRBV5-3 is an ORF for which the function is uncertain. The CDR3 runs to 18 residues. V shed 3 bases, J shed 0 bases, and the junction held 12 bases outside the gene matches.

V gene TRBV19 combines with J gene TRBJ1-2, with D unresolved. CDR1 and CDR2 from the germline V gene are LNHDA and SQIVND (reference sequence). There are 12 residues in the CDR3. The V end lost 1 base, the J end lost 8 bases, and 8 bases lay between the germline ends. The CDR3 DNA reads as TGTGCCAGTAGTATAGGAACAGCCGGCTACACCTTC. Translated, it gives CASSIGTAGYTF. Full variable domain (remainder filled in from reference TRBV19 and TRBJ1-2): DGGITQSPKYLFRKEGQNVTLSCEQNLNHDAMYWYRQDPGQGLRLIYYSQIVNDFQKGDIAEGYSVSREKKESFPLTVTSAQKNPTAFYLCASSIGTAGYTFGSGTRLTVV.

This rearrangement joins TRBV28 to TRBJ2-2, with D possibly matching TRBD2 (7 bases). The CDR3 length is 15 residues. The germline CDR1 and CDR2 sequences are MDHEN and SYDVKM. V was clipped by 2 bases and J by 6 bases, with 13 bases between them. CDR3 residues: CASSLIGGRAGELFF. The CDR3, as DNA: TGTGCCAGCAGTTTAATAGGGGGGAGGGCCGGGGAGCTGTTTTTT.

This clone was seen just once. The rearrangement joins TRBV6-1 to TRBJ1-5; weak D call: TRBD1 (6 bases). Germline CDR1 reads MNHNS; CDR2 reads SASEGT. The CDR3 sequence is 16 residues long. The ends were cut back, 2 bases at V and 6 bases at J, with 17 bases in the middle. Here the CDR3 reads CASSELRGYLSQPQHF. In DNA form, the CDR3 reads TGTGCCAGCAGTGAACTCAGGGGATACCTTTCTCAGCCCCAGCATTTT.

J is TRBJ1-4 and V is TRBV7-2; D is unresolved. Germline values: CDR1 SGHTA, CDR2 FQGNSA. There are 15 residues in the CDR3. Trimming removed 6 bases at V and 0 bases at J, with 11 bases between. The chain's CDR3 is CASSHGLTTNEKLFF. CDR3 sequence (DNA): TGTGCCAGCAGTCATGGACTGACAACTAATGAAAAACTGTTTTTT.

The sample holds one count of this clone. The genes are TRBV7-9 and TRBJ1-2; 10 bases fit TRBD1. This CDR3 has 15 residues. V shed 3 bases and J 6 bases; nucleotides not matched to a gene: 7. Germline V gene data show CDR1 as SEHNR and CDR2 as FQNEAQ (reference sequence). The CDR3 sequence is CASSFSDRGSNGYTF. In DNA form, the CDR3 reads TGTGCCAGCAGCTTTTCGGACAGGGGGAGTAATGGCTACACCTTC. The variable domain in full, completed from reference TRBV7-9 and TRBJ1-2, reads DTGVSQNPRHKITKRGQNVTFRCDPISEHNRLYWYRQTLGQGPEFLTYFQNEAQLEKSRLLSDRFSAERPKGSFSTLEIQRTEQGDSAMYLCASSFSDRGSNGYTFGSGTRLTVV.

V gene TRBV7-8 combines with J gene TRBJ2-6; D may be TRBD2 (6 bases). CDR1 is SGHVS and CDR2 is FQNEAQ in the germline V gene. This CDR3 is 20 amino acids long. V was shortened by 5 bases and J by 0 bases, with 23 bases between the two germline ends. CDR3 in amino acids: CASSPRGNPSHSSGANVLTF. The CDR3 nucleotides read TGTGCCAGCAGCCCCCGGGGGAATCCTTCCCATAGCTCTGGGGCCAACGTCCTGACTTTC.

V usage is TRBV19 and J usage is TRBJ2-1, with D possibly matching TRBD1 (6 bases). V lost 8 bases, J lost 7 bases, and 12 bases lay in between. Germline V gene lookup returns CDR1 LNHDA and CDR2 SQIVND (reference sequence). The CDR3 extends over 12 amino acids. The CDR3 loop reads CASQGIGNEQFF. CDR3 DNA sequence: TGTGCCAGTCAGGGGATAGGGAATGAGCAGTTCTTC.

This sequence joins TRBV6-5 and TRBJ1-4; TRBD1 matches 7 bases. V gave up 0 bases and J gave up 5 bases; unmatched junction bases: 6. CDR3 length equals 16 residues. Germline V gene lookup returns CDR1 MNHEY and CDR2 SVGAGI. The CDR3, as DNA: TGTGCCAGCAGTTACTCCCCAGACAGGGTGAATGAAAAACTGTTTTTT. Translation gives CASSYSPDRVNEKLFF.

This chain links TRBV6-1 with TRBJ2-7, with a possible D match to TRBD1 (7 bases). In germline, CDR1 is MNHNS, CDR2 SASEGT. The CDR3 extends over 16 amino acids. The CDR3 region has the DNA TGTGCCAGCAGTGACTTTGCCAGGGGGGCCTCCAACGAGCAGTACGTC. Translated, it gives CASSDFARGASNEQYV.

CDR3 DNA sequence: TGTGCCAGCAGCTCAACCTCAGGGGGCTACGAGCAGTACTTC. This translates into CASSSTSGGYEQYF. V and J are TRBV7-2 and TRBJ2-7; 7 bases line up with TRBD1. Germline V gene lookup returns CDR1 SGHTA and CDR2 FQGNSA. The CDR3 totals 14 residues. Unmatched junction bases numbered 6, after V lost 4 bases and J lost 3 bases.

The CDR3 sequence is CASSIQMTGKGNQPQHF. The CDR3 nucleotides are TGTGCCAGTAGTATACAAATGACAGGAAAGGGCAATCAGCCCCAGCATTTT. The chain couples TRBV19 to TRBJ1-5, with D perhaps TRBD1 (6 bases). In germline, CDR1 is LNHDA, CDR2 SQIVND (reference sequence). Trimming took 2 bases from V and 2 from J, leaving 16 bases between them. The CDR3 runs 17 residues.

CDR3 sequence: CAISEATGINQPQHF. CDR3 nucleotide sequence: TGTGCCATCAGTGAGGCTACAGGGATTAATCAGCCCCAGCATTTT. This chain links TRBV10-3 with TRBJ1-5; D is perhaps TRBD1 (6 bases). The CDR3 totals 15 residues. V dropped 2 bases and J dropped 4 bases, with 12 bases sitting between them. Germline V gives CDR1 ENHRY, CDR2 SYGVKD.

V is TRBV14 and J is TRBJ2-2; maybe TRBD1 (6 bases). The CDR3 runs to 18 residues. The germline V gene encodes CDR1 SGHDN and CDR2 FVKESK. Trimming removed 0 bases from V and 4 bases from J, with 18 bases in between. As DNA, the CDR3 is TGTGCCAGCAGCCAAGATTGGTCAGGGGCCCCTTCCACCGGGGAGCTGTTTTTT. It codes for CASSQDWSGAPSTGELFF. Variable domain in full (rest from reference TRBV14 and TRBJ2-2): EAGVTQFPSHSVIEKGQTVTLRCDPISGHDNLYWYRRVMGKEIKFLLHFVKESKQDESGMPNNRFLAERTGGTYSTLKVQPAELEDSGVYFCASSQDWSGAPSTGELFFGEGSRLTVL.

This chain links TRBV6-5 with TRBJ2-1; weak D call: TRBD2 (7 bases). Germline-derived CDR1 and CDR2 are MNHEY and SVGAGI. The CDR3 is made up of 12 amino acids. V lost 10 bases and J 8 bases, leaving 15 bases between the germline ends. The CDR3 here is CATRGGGYEQFF. As DNA, the CDR3 is TGTGCCACCAGAGGGGGGGGCTATGAGCAGTTCTTC.

The rearrangement joins TRBV5-6 to TRBJ1-1; the match to TRBD1 covers 7 bases. Germline CDR1 SGHDT, CDR2 YYEEEE. The CDR3 is 16 residues long. V lost 0 bases to trimming and J lost 2 bases; unmatched junction nucleotides: 7. CDR3 coding DNA: TGTGCCAGCAGCTTGGCTCGGACAGGTTCTAACACTGAAGCTTTCTTT. This gives the protein CASSLARTGSNTEAFF.

The chain has TRBV2 and TRBJ1-2; TRBD1 might be the D (6 bases). V was pared by 6 bases and J by 4 bases, with 15 bases between. Germline CDR1 reads SNHLY; CDR2 reads FYNNEI. The CDR3 consists of 14 residues. DNA for the CDR3: TGTGCCAGCAGAAGGGGGTTGGGGGCCTATGGCTACACCTTC. It yields the protein CASRRGLGAYGYTF.

This clone has only a few counts. The gene calls are TRBV5-4 and TRBJ2-5, with TRBD2 matching over 11 bases. The CDR3 consists of 16 residues. V was pared by 3 bases and J by 5 bases, with 9 bases of the junction left unmatched. CDR1 and CDR2 (germline): SGHNT, YYREEE (reference sequence). The DNA of the CDR3 is TGTGCCAGCAGCTCCGGCGGGGCTAGCGGGGGGGAGACCCAGTACTTC. This encodes CASSSGGASGGETQYF.

The rearrangement links TRBV11-2 to TRBJ2-4; D might be TRBD1 (5 bases). Germline loops: CDR1 SGHAT, CDR2 FQNNGV. V was shortened by 5 bases and J by 0 bases, with 14 bases between the two germline ends. The CDR3 is made up of 16 amino acids. The CDR3 coding sequence is TGTGCCAGCAGCCTAATTATGACAGTAGCCAAAAACATTCAGTACTTC. It codes for CASSLIMTVAKNIQYF.

The CDR3 reads CASSSQTGGTDTQYF. CDR3 DNA sequence: TGTGCCAGTAGTTCCCAGACAGGGGGCACAGATACGCAGTATTTT. The J gene is TRBJ2-3, the V gene TRBV19, with TRBD1 matching over 8 bases. CDR1 and CDR2 from the germline V gene are LNHDA and SQIVND (reference sequence). The CDR3 has 15 residues. J gave up 1 base and V 5 bases, and 5 bases lay outside the gene matches.

This clone appeared a single time. V and J are TRBV6-1 and TRBJ1-1; D is perhaps TRBD1 (5 bases). Deletions cut 4 bases from V and 6 bases from J, with 15 bases between. This CDR3 region has 14 residues. Germline-derived CDR1 and CDR2 are MNHNS and SASEGT. As DNA, the CDR3 is TGTGCCAGCAGTGGGGGACTCTACAAGGCTGAAGCTTTCTTT. Its protein is CASSGGLYKAEAFF.